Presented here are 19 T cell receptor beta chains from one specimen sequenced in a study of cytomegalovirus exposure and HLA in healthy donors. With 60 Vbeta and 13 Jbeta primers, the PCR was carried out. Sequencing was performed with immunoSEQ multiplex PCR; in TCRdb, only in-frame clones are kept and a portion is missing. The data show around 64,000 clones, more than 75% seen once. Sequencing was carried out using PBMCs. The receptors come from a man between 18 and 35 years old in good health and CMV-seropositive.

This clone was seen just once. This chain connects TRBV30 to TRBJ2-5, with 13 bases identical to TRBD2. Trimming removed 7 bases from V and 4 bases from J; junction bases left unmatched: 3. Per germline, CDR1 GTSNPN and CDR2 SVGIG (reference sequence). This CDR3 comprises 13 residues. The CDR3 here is CALGLAGPETQYF. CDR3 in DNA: TGTGCCTTGGGACTAGCGGGGCCAGAGACCCAGTACTTC.

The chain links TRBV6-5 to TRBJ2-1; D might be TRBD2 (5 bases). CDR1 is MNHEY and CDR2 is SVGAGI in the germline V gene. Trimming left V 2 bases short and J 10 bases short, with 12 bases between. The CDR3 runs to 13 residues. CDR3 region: CASSYDERREQFF. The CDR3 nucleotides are TGTGCCAGCAGTTACGACGAGCGGAGGGAGCAGTTCTTC.

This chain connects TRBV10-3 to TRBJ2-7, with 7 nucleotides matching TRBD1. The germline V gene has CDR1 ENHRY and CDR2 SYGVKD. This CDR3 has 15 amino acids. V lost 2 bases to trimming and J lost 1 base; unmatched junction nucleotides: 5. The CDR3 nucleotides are TGTGCCATCAGTGAGCCTAAGACAGGGTCCTACGAGCAGTACTTC. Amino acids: CAISEPKTGSYEQYF.

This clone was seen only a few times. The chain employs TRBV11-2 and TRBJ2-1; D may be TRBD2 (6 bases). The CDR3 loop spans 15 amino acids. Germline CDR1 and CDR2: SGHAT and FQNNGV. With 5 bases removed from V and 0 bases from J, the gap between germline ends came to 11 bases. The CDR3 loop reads CASSTRDLSYNEQFF. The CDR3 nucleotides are TGTGCCAGCAGCACGCGGGACCTCTCCTACAATGAGCAGTTCTTC.

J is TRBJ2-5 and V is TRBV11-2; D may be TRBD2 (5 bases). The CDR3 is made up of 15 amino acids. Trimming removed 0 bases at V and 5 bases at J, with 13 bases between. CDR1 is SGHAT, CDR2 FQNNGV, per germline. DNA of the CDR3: TGTGCCAGCAGCTTAGATGGGTTAGCGCGGGAGACCCAGTACTTC. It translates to CASSLDGLARETQYF.

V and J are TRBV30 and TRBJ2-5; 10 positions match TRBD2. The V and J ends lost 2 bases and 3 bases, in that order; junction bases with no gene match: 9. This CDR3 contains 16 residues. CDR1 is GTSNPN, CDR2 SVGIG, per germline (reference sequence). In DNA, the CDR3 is TGTGCCTGGAGTACTCTAGCGGGAGCGGAGGAAGAGACCCAGTACTTC. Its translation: CAWSTLAGAEEETQYF.

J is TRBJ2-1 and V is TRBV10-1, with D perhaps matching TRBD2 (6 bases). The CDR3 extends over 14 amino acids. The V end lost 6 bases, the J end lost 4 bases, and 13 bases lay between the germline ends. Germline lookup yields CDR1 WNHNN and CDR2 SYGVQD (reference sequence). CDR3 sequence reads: CASSPGLFYNEQFF. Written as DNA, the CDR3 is TGCGCCAGCAGCCCCGGACTATTTTACAATGAGCAGTTCTTC.

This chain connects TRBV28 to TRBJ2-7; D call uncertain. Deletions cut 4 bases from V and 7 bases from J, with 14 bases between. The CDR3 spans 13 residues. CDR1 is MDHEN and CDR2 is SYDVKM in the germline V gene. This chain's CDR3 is CASSSRLGREQYF. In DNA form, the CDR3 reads TGTGCCAGCAGTTCTCGCCTAGGAAGGGAGCAGTACTTC.

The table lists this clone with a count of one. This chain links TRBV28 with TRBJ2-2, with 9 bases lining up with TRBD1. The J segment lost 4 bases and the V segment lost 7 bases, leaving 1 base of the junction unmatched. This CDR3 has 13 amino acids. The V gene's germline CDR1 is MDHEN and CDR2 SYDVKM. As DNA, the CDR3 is TGTGCCAGCACGGGACAGGGCACCGGGGAGCTGTTTTTT. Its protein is CASTGQGTGELFF.

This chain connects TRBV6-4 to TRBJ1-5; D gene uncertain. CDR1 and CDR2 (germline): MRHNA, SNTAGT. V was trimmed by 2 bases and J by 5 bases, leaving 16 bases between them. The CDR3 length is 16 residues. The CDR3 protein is CASSDARGTSDQPQHF. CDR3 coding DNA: TGTGCCAGCAGTGACGCTCGGGGTACCTCCGATCAGCCCCAGCATTTT.

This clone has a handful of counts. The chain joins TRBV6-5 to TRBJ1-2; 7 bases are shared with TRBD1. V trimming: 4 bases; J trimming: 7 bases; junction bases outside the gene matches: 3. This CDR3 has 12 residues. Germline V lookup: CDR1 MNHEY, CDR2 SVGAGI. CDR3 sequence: CASSSPGGGYTF. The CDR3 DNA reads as TGTGCCAGCAGTTCGCCAGGGGGTGGCTACACCTTC.

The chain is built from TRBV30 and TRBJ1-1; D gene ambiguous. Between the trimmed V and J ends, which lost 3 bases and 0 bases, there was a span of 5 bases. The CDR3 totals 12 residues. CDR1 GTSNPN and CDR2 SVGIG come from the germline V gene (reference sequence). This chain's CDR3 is CAWSPVNTEAFF. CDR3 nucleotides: TGTGCCTGGAGCCCCGTGAACACTGAAGCTTTCTTT.

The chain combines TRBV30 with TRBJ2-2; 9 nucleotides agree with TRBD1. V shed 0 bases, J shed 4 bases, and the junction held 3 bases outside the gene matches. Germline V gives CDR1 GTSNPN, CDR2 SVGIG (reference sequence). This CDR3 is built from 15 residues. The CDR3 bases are TGTGCCTGGAGTGTACAGGGGGCGCTCACCGGGGAGCTGTTTTTT. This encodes CAWSVQGALTGELFF.

CDR3 sequence: CASSPGGLGNQPQHF. CDR3 DNA sequence: TGTGCCAGCAGCCCCGGGGGGCTGGGCAATCAGCCCCAGCATTTT. The chain links TRBV6-1 to TRBJ1-5; maybe TRBD1 (6 bases). The CDR3 consists of 15 residues. With 6 bases removed from V and 2 bases from J, the gap between germline ends came to 14 bases. From germline, CDR1 is MNHNS and CDR2 SASEGT.

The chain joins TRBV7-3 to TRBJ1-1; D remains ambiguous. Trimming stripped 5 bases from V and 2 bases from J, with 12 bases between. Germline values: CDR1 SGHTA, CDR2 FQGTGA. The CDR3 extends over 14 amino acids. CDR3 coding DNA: TGTGCCAGCAGCCCCGGCGGCAGCAACACTGAAGCTTTCTTT. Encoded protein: CASSPGGSNTEAFF.

The CDR3 DNA reads TGTGCCAGCAGCGTAGCAGGTGGAAATGTTCAGTCACCCCTCCACTTT. Encoded protein: CASSVAGGNVQSPLHF. The V call is TRBV9, the J call TRBJ1-6, with D unclear. Germline CDR1 is SGDLS and CDR2 is YYNGEE. The CDR3 covers 16 residues. The V end lost 0 bases, the J end lost 10 bases, and 17 bases lay between the germline ends. Full variable domain (remainder filled in from reference TRBV9 and TRBJ1-6): DSGVTQTPKHLITATGQRVTLRCSPRSGDLSVYWYQQSLDQGLQFLIQYYNGEERAKGNILERFSAQQFPDLHSELNLSSLELGDSALYFCASSVAGGNVQSPLHFGNGTRLTVT.

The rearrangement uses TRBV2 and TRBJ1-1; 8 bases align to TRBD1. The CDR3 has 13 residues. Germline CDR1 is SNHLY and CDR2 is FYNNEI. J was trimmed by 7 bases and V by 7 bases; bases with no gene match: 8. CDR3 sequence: CASTPGQDGEAFF. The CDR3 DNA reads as TGTGCCAGCACTCCGGGACAGGACGGTGAAGCTTTCTTT.

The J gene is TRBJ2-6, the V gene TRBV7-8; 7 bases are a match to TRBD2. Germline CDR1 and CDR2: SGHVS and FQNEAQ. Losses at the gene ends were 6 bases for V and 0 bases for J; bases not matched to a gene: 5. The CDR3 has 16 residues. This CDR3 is CASRIREGSGANVLTF. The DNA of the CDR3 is TGTGCCAGCAGAATAAGGGAGGGCTCTGGGGCCAACGTCCTGACTTTC.

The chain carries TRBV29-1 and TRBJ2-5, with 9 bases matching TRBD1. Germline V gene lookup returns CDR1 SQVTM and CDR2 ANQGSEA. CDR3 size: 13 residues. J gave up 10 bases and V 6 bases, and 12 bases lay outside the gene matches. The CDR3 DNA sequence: TGCAGCGTAATACCGGGACAGGGATCCCTCCAGTACTTC. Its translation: CSVIPGQGSLQYF.